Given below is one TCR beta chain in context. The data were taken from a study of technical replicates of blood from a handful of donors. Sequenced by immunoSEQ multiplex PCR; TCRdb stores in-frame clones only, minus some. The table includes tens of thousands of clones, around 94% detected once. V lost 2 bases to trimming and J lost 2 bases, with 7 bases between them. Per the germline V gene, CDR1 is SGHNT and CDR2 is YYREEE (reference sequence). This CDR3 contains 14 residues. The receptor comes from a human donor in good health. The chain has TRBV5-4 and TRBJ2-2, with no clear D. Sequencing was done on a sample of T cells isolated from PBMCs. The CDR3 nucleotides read TGTGCCAGCAGCTTCGAGGTTAACACCGGGGAGCTGTTTTTT. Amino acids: CASSFEVNTGELFF.